These T cell receptor beta chains were read from a single sample in a study of shared T cell receptors in the human thymus. Using immunoSEQ multiplex PCR, the repertoire was profiled, and TCRdb retains in-frame clones only, with some absent. Among 600,000 to 900,000 clones listed, 80% to 90% were seen once. The sample was also reused in another study, on human thymus T cells.

Sequencing used thymocytes. These TCRs come from a girl less than two years old with a congenital heart defect. CDR3s include the opening cysteine and the closing phenylalanine or tryptophan. D genes are given only for firm matches. Only part of the rows carry a size: once, few, many, or a class if the clone is expanded.

CDR3 DNA: TGTGCCAGCAGCCACGGGGGATATGGCTACACCTTC
CDR3 protein: CASSHGGYGYTF
J gene: TRBJ1-2
clone size: .
D gene: .
V gene: TRBV7-9

CDR3 DNA: TGTGCCAGCAGCTATAAGGGACAGGCGAACACTGAAGCTTTCTTT
CDR3 protein: CASSYKGQANTEAFF
J gene: TRBJ1-1
clone size: once
D gene: TRBD1
V gene: TRBV5-6

CDR3 DNA: TGTGCCAGCAGCGAGACCGATTCTGGGGCGTGTGGCAATCAGCCCCAGCATTTT
CDR3 protein: CASSETDSGACGNQPQHF
J gene: TRBJ1-5
clone size: .
D gene: .
V gene: TRBV5-8

CDR3 DNA: TGTGCCAGCAGTTATGAAGGGGGGAACACTGAAGCTTTCTTT
CDR3 protein: CASSYEGGNTEAFF
J gene: TRBJ1-1
clone size: .
D gene: .
V gene: TRBV6-5

CDR3 DNA: TGTGCCAGCAGCTTGTTGACAGGCCACGCTAACTATGGCTACACCTTC
CDR3 protein: CASSLLTGHANYGYTF
J gene: TRBJ1-2
clone size: .
D gene: .
V gene: TRBV5-4

CDR3 DNA: TGCGCCAGCAGCCTCTATCTACTGACAGAGCCCTTCAACACTGAAGCTTTCTTT
CDR3 protein: CASSLYLLTEPFNTEAFF
J gene: TRBJ1-1
clone size: .
D gene: .
V gene: TRBV4-1

CDR3 DNA: TGCGCCAGCAGCACCTACACCGGGACAGGGACCGGCGAGCAGTACTTC
CDR3 protein: CASSTYTGTGTGEQYF
J gene: TRBJ2-7
clone size: .
D gene: TRBD1
V gene: TRBV5-1

CDR3 DNA: TGTGCCAGCAGCTTGGGGACGGGGGTTTCACCCCTCCACTTT
CDR3 protein: CASSLGTGVSPLHF
J gene: TRBJ1-6
clone size: .
D gene: .
V gene: TRBV5-4

CDR3 DNA: TGCAGCGTTGAACCGGAGATGAACACTGAAGCTTTCTTT
CDR3 protein: CSVEPEMNTEAFF
J gene: TRBJ1-1
clone size: .
D gene: .
V gene: TRBV29-1

CDR3 DNA: TGTGCCAGCAGCCTCCGGACAGGCAGGAACACCGGGGAGCTGTTTTTT
CDR3 protein: CASSLRTGRNTGELFF
J gene: TRBJ2-2
clone size: .
D gene: TRBD1
V gene: TRBV7-6

CDR3 DNA: TGTGCCAGCAGTTTATCTGGGAGGCCCTCCGAGCAGTACTTC
CDR3 protein: CASSLSGRPSEQYF
J gene: TRBJ2-7
clone size: .
D gene: .
V gene: TRBV27

CDR3 DNA: TGTGCCAGCAGGTCTGACTTAAAGGGACTAGCCGGAGATACGCAGTATTTT
CDR3 protein: CASRSDLKGLAGDTQYF
J gene: TRBJ2-3
clone size: .
D gene: TRBD2
V gene: TRBV7-3

CDR3 DNA: TGTGCCAGCAGCTTAGTAAACAGGGGCCAAGAGACCCAGTACTTC
CDR3 protein: CASSLVNRGQETQYF
J gene: TRBJ2-5
clone size: once
D gene: TRBD1
V gene: TRBV11-2

CDR3 DNA: TGTGCCAGCAGCCCTAATAACTGGAGACCCGATACGCAGTATTTT
CDR3 protein: CASSPNNWRPDTQYF
J gene: TRBJ2-3
clone size: .
D gene: .
V gene: TRBV7-2

CDR3 DNA: TGCGCCAGCAGCTTCCAGGGTTTAGAGCAGTACTTC
CDR3 protein: CASSFQGLEQYF
J gene: TRBJ2-7
clone size: .
D gene: .
V gene: TRBV5-1

CDR3 DNA: TGCAGTGCCAATAGCAAGGAGACCCAGTACTTC
CDR3 protein: CSANSKETQYF
J gene: TRBJ2-5
clone size: .
D gene: .
V gene: TRBV20-1

CDR3 DNA: TGTGCCAGCAGCGTAACAAGGACTGACGACTCCTACGAGCAGTACTTC
CDR3 protein: CASSVTRTDDSYEQYF
J gene: TRBJ2-7
clone size: .
D gene: .
V gene: TRBV7-9

CDR3 DNA: TGTGCCAGCAGCTTATCGGTAACAGGCACAGGCTACGAGCAGTACTTC
CDR3 protein: CASSLSVTGTGYEQYF
J gene: TRBJ2-7
clone size: .
D gene: .
V gene: TRBV7-2

CDR3 DNA: TGTGCCAGCAGCCAGGACAAAAGTCTTGCTTTCTTT
CDR3 protein: CASSQDKSLAFF
J gene: TRBJ1-1
clone size: .
D gene: .
V gene: TRBV7-4

CDR3 DNA: TGTGCCAGCAGTGAAGCTCGACAGGGGGCGATCTTCTATGGCTACACCTTC
CDR3 protein: CASSEARQGAIFYGYTF
J gene: TRBJ1-2
clone size: .
D gene: TRBD1
V gene: TRBV6-1

CDR3 DNA: TGTGCCAGCCGGGACAGAAGCACAGATACGCAGTATTTT
CDR3 protein: CASRDRSTDTQYF
J gene: TRBJ2-3
clone size: .
D gene: TRBD1
V gene: TRBV27

CDR3 DNA: TGCGCCAGCAGCCACCGGGACAGGGGTCGCCACGAGCAGTACTTC
CDR3 protein: CASSHRDRGRHEQYF
J gene: TRBJ2-7
clone size: once
D gene: TRBD1
V gene: TRBV4-1

CDR3 DNA: TGTGCCAGCAGCTTAGATAAACCGCGACAGGGCGGACTCACTGAAGCTTTCTTT
CDR3 protein: CASSLDKPRQGGLTEAFF
J gene: TRBJ1-1
clone size: .
D gene: TRBD1
V gene: TRBV7-9

CDR3 DNA: TGTGCCAGCAGCATAGGGACAGGGCAGGCGAGTGAATATGGCTACACCTTC
CDR3 protein: CASSIGTGQASEYGYTF
J gene: TRBJ1-2
clone size: .
D gene: TRBD1
V gene: TRBV28